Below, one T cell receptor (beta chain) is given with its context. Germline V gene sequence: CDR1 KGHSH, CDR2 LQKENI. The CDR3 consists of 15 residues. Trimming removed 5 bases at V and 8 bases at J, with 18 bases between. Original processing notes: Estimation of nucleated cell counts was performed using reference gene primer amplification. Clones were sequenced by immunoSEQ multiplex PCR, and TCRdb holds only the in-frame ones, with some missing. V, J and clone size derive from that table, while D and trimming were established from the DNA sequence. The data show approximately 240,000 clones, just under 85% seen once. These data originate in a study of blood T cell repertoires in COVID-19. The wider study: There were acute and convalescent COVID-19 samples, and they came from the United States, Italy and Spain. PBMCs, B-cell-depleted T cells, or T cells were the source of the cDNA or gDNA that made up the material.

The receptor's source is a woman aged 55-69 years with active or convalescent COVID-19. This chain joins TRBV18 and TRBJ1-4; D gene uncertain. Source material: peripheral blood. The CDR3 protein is CASSTDTPVREKLFF. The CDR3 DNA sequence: TGTGCCAGCTCAACCGACACGCCGGTCAGGGAAAAACTGTTTTTT.